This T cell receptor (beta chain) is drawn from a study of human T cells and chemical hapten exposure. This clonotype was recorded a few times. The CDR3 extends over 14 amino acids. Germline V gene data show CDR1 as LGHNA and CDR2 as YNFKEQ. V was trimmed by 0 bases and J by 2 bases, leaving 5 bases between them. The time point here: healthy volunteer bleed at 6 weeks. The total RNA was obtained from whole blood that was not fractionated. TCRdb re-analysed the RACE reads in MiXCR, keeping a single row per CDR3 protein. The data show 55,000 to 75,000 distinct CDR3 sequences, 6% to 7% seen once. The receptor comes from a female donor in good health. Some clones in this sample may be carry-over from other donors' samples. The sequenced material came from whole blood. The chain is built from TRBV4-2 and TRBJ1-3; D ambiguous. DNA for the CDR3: TGTGCCAGCAGCCAAGAAACAACTGGAAACACCATATATTTT. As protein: CASSQETTGNTIYF.